The 16 T cell receptor beta chains reported below all come from one sample, sequenced in a study of T cells after yellow fever vaccination. TCRdb re-analysed the 5' RACE reads in MiXCR, keeping a single row per CDR3 protein. This sample has a few hundred thousand distinct CDR3 sequences; about 4% occur once, and the top ten carry approximately 24%. This sample comprised PBMCs, obtained 5 days after the yellow fever booster vaccination. These receptors were obtained from a man between 18 and 29 years old who received the YFV17D yellow fever vaccine.

This clonotype was detected many times. This sequence joins TRBV5-1 and TRBJ1-4; perhaps TRBD1 as D (6 bases). Per the germline V gene, CDR1 is SGHRS and CDR2 is YFSETQ. Deletions cut 7 bases from V and 5 bases from J, with 15 bases between. The CDR3 has 14 residues. This chain's CDR3 is CASSPGQPNEKLFF. CDR3 in DNA: TGCGCCAGCTCCCCCGGACAGCCCAATGAAAAACTGTTTTTT.

The rearrangement links TRBV7-9 to TRBJ2-6, with TRBD1 as a possible D gene (5 bases). Per the germline V gene, CDR1 is SEHNR and CDR2 is FQNEAQ (reference sequence). This CDR3 contains 20 residues. V lost 2 bases, J lost 0 bases, and 20 bases lay in between. CDR3 residues: CASSLWAGDSLYSGANVLTF. The CDR3 DNA sequence: TGTGCCAGCAGCTTATGGGCCGGAGACAGCTTATACTCTGGGGCCAACGTCCTGACTTTC. Looking up the rest from reference TRBV7-9 and TRBJ2-6 gives the full variable domain: DTGVSQNPRHKITKRGQNVTFRCDPISEHNRLYWYRQTLGQGPEFLTYFQNEAQLEKSRLLSDRFSAERPKGSFSTLEIQRTEQGDSAMYLCASSLWAGDSLYSGANVLTFGAGSRLTVL.

The sample holds many counts of this clonotype. The chain is built from TRBV7-6 and TRBJ2-1, with D perhaps matching TRBD2 (7 bases). Trimming removed 1 base from V and 4 bases from J, with 17 bases in between. The CDR3 runs 17 residues. Per germline, CDR1 SGHVS and CDR2 FNYEAQ. The CDR3 coding sequence is TGTGCCAGCAGCTTAGGGGCCTTGAGGGGGGGTTACAATGAGCAGTTCTTC. This translates into CASSLGALRGGYNEQFF.

There are many counts of this clonotype. The chain is built from TRBV12-3 or TRBV12-4 and TRBJ2-2; D tentatively reads TRBD1 or TRBD2 (6 bases each). This CDR3 comprises 18 residues. With 6 bases removed from V and 5 bases from J, the gap between germline ends came to 25 bases. The CDR3 here is CASRPTMWYRAGTGELFF. The CDR3 DNA follows: TGTGCCAGCAGACCAACCATGTGGTACAGGGCGGGAACCGGGGAGCTGTTTTTT.

The table lists this clonotype with a few counts. This chain uses TRBV9 with TRBJ1-3; possibly TRBD1 for D (5 bases). The CDR3 runs to 18 residues. Deletions cut 0 bases from V and 0 bases from J, with 16 bases between. The germline gives CDR1 SGDLS, CDR2 YYNGEE. The chain's CDR3 is CASSVGQRQGDSGNTIYF. The CDR3 DNA follows: TGTGCCAGCAGCGTAGGTCAGCGACAAGGGGACTCTGGAAACACCATATATTTT.

This clonotype was seen repeatedly, ten times or more. The chain couples TRBV9 to TRBJ2-3; weak D call: TRBD2 (6 bases). Between the trimmed V and J ends, which lost 0 bases and 0 bases, there was a span of 11 bases. The CDR3 contains 16 residues. Germline lookup yields CDR1 SGDLS and CDR2 YYNGEE. CDR3 protein: CASSVGLARSTDTQYF. The CDR3 nucleotides read TGTGCCAGCAGCGTAGGGCTAGCGAGGAGCACAGATACGCAGTATTTT.

The genes are TRBV27 and TRBJ2-2; the D is unclear. The germline V gene has CDR1 MNHEY and CDR2 SMNVEV (reference sequence). V lost 3 bases and J 3 bases, leaving 5 bases between the germline ends. The CDR3 has 13 residues. The CDR3 DNA sequence: TGTGCCAGCAGTTTTTCGGACACCGGGGAGCTGTTTTTT. Its translation: CASSFSDTGELFF.

This clonotype has at least ten counts. The chain employs TRBV4-2 and TRBJ2-2; 7 bases align to TRBD1. V lost 3 bases, J lost 1 base, and 2 bases stayed unmatched. The CDR3 contains 15 residues. The V gene's germline CDR1 is LGHNA and CDR2 YNFKEQ. CDR3 region: CASSHGQENTGELFF. The CDR3 bases are TGTGCCAGCAGCCACGGACAGGAGAACACCGGGGAGCTGTTTTTT.

This clonotype was seen more than once but under ten times. V usage is TRBV14 and J usage is TRBJ2-2; D unresolved. The CDR3 extends over 15 amino acids. The V gene lost 5 bases and the J gene lost 4 bases, with 14 bases spanning the gap. From germline, CDR1 is SGHDN and CDR2 FVKESK. DNA of the CDR3: TGTGCCAGCAGCTTAAACGGACGGTTCACCGGGGAGCTGTTTTTT. Translated, it gives CASSLNGRFTGELFF.

This clonotype was seen a few times. The chain couples TRBV7-3 to TRBJ2-2, with 7 bases that match TRBD2. V lost 6 bases to trimming and J lost 6 bases; unmatched junction nucleotides: 7. Germline lookup yields CDR1 SGHTA and CDR2 FQGTGA. This CDR3 spans 14 amino acids. CDR3 nucleotides: TGTGCCAGCAGGAGATATAGCGGGTCCGGGGAGCTGTTTTTT. Protein: CASRRYSGSGELFF.

This clonotype was seen a few times. This rearrangement joins TRBV7-8 to TRBJ2-5; the match to TRBD2 covers 7 bases. J lost 5 bases, V lost 3 bases, and 9 bases had no gene match. The CDR3 is made up of 15 amino acids. Looked up from germline, CDR1 is SGHVS and CDR2 is FQNEAQ. The DNA of the CDR3 is TGTGCCAGCAGCTTCGGACTAGGAGGGGCGGAGACCCAGTACTTC. Translated: CASSFGLGGAETQYF.

This clonotype has just a few counts. The chain has TRBV7-2 and TRBJ2-7; 8 bases match TRBD1. Germline CDR1 and CDR2: SGHTA and FQGNSA. V gave up 0 bases and J gave up 6 bases; unmatched junction bases: 10. The CDR3 totals 16 residues. The DNA for the CDR3 is TGTGCCAGCAGCTTAGCTGGTCAGGGGGCGGGCGGCGAGCAGTACGTC. This encodes CASSLAGQGAGGEQYV.

V is TRBV10-2 and J is TRBJ2-7; D ambiguous. V lost 4 bases and J 5 bases, leaving 12 bases between the germline ends. Germline CDR1 and CDR2: WSHSY and SAAADI. There are 13 residues in the CDR3. The CDR3 DNA reads TGCGCCAGCAGTGTGAGTGATGGGGACGAGCAGTACTTC. Translated, it gives CASSVSDGDEQYF.

The chain is built from TRBV4-2 and TRBJ1-1; TRBD1 is a possible D gene (6 bases). CDR1 is LGHNA and CDR2 is YNFKEQ in the germline V gene. The CDR3 runs to 12 residues. V was pared by 3 bases and J by 11 bases, with 13 bases between. The CDR3 loop is CASSQGDRGAFF. As DNA, the CDR3 is TGTGCCAGCAGCCAGGGGGATAGGGGGGCTTTCTTT.

The sample holds a few counts of this clonotype. The chain joins TRBV29-1 to TRBJ2-7, with 10 bases matching TRBD2. The germline CDR1 and CDR2 sequences are SQVTM and ANQGSEA. The CDR3 loop spans 16 amino acids. The junction had 8 bases not matched to a gene; V was cut back by 0 bases and J by 3 bases. The DNA for the CDR3 is TGCAGCGTTGAAGATCACACTAGCGGGGCGAGCTACGAGCAGTACTTC. This codes for CSVEDHTSGASYEQYF.

The rearrangement joins TRBV20-1 to TRBJ1-4; the D gene is possibly TRBD1 (5 bases). The CDR3 has 15 residues. Trimming shortened V by 0 bases and J by 3 bases, and 11 bases separated the two germline ends. CDR1 and CDR2 (germline): DFQATT, SNEGSKA (reference sequence). The CDR3 loop reads CSARDGGNANEKLFF. The CDR3 nucleotides are TGCAGTGCTAGAGATGGGGGAAACGCTAATGAAAAACTGTTTTTT.